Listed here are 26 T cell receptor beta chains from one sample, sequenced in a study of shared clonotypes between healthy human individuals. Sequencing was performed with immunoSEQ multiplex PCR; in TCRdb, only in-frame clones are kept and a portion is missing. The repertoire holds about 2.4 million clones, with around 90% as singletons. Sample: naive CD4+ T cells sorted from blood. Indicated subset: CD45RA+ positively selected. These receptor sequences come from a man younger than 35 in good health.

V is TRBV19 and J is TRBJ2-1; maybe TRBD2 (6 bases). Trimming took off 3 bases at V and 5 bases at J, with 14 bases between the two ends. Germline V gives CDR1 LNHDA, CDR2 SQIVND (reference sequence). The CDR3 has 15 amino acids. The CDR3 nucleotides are TGTGCCAGTAGTATTCAGGGACTTCCGGACAATGAGCAGTTCTTC. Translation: CASSIQGLPDNEQFF.

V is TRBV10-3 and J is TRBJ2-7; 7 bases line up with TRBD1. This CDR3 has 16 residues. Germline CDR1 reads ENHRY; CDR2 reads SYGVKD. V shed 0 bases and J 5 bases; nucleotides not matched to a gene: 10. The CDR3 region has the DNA TGTGCCATCAGTGAGTCGCTACAGGGGAATACGGACGAGCAGTACTTC. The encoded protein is CAISESLQGNTDEQYF.

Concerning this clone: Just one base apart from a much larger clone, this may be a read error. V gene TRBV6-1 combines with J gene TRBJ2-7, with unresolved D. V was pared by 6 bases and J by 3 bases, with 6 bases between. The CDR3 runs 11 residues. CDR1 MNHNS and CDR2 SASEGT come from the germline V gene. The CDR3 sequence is CASSLDYEQYF. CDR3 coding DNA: TGTGCCAGCAGCTTGGACTACGAGCAGTACTTC.

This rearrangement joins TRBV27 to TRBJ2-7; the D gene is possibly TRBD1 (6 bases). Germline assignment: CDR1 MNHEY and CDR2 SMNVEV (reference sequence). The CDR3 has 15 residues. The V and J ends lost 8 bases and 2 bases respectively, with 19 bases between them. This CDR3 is CASLPSRQATYEQYF. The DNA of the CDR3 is TGTGCCAGCCTCCCTTCGAGACAGGCGACCTACGAGCAGTACTTC.

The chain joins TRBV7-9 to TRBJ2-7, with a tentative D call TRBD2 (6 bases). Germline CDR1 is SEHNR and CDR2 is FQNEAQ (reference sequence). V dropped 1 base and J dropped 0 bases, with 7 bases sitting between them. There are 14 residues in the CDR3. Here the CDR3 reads CASSLGGVSYEQYF. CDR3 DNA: TGTGCCAGCAGCTTAGGCGGGGTCTCCTACGAGCAGTACTTC.

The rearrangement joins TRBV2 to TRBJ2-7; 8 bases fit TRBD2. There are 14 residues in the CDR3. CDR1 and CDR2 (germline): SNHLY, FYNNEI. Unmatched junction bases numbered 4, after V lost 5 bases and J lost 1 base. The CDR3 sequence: CASSTPGGSYEQYF. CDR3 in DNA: TGTGCCAGCAGTACGCCGGGGGGGTCCTACGAGCAGTACTTC.

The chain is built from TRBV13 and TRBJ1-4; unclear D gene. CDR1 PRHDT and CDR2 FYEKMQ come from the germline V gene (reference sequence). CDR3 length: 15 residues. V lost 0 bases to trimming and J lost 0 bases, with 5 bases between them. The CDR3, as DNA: TGTGCCAGCAGCTTAGGGCCTACAACTAATGAAAAACTGTTTTTT. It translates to CASSLGPTTNEKLFF.

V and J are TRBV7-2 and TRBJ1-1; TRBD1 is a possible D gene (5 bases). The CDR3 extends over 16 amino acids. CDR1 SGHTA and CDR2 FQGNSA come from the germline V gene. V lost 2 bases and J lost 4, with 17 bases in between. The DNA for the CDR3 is TGTGCCAGCAGCTTATATGGGGGACCCTCAAGCACTGAAGCTTTCTTT. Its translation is CASSLYGGPSSTEAFF.

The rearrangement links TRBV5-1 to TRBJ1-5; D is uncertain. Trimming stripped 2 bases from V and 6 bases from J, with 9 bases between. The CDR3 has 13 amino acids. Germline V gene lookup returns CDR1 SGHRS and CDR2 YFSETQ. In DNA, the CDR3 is TGCGCCAGCAGCTTCACCATCGGTCAGCCCCAGCATTTT. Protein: CASSFTIGQPQHF.

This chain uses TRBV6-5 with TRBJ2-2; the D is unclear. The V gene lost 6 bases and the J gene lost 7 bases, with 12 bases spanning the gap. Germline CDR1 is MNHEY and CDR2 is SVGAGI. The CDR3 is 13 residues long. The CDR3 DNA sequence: TGTGCCAGCAGGATGATCAAGGGCGGGGAGCTGTTTTTT. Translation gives CASRMIKGGELFF.

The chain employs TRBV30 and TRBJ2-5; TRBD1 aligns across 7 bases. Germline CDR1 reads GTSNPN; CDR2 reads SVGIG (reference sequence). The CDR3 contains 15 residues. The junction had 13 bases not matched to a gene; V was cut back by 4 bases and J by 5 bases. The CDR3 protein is CAWTVDTGVGETQYF. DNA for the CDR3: TGTGCCTGGACCGTTGATACAGGGGTGGGGGAGACCCAGTACTTC.

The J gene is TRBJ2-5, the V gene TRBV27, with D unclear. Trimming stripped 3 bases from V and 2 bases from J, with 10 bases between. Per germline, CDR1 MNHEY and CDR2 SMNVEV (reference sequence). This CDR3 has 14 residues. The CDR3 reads CASSFGPAQETQYF. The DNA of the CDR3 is TGTGCCAGCAGTTTCGGTCCTGCGCAAGAGACCCAGTACTTC.

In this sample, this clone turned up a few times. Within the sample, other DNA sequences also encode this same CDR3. CDR3 bases: TGTGCCAGCAGTTACGGGGAAAAACTGTTTTTT. Its translation is CASSYGEKLFF. V usage is TRBV6-5 and J usage is TRBJ1-4; D not certain. This CDR3 spans 11 amino acids. Germline values: CDR1 MNHEY, CDR2 SVGAGI. Between the trimmed V and J ends, which lost 2 bases and 8 bases, there was a span of 3 bases.

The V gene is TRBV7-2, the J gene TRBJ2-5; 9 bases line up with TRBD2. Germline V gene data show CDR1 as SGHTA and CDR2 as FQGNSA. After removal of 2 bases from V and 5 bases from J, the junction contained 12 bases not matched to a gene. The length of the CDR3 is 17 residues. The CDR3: CASSLLASGTNRETQYF. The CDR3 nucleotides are TGTGCCAGCAGCTTATTGGCTAGCGGGACGAATCGGGAGACCCAGTACTTC.

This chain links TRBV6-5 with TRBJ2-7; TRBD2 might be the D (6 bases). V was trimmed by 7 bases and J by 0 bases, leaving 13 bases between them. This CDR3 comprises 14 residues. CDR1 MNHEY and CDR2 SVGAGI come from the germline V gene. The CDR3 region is CASIPAGSSYEQYF. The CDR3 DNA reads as TGTGCCAGCATCCCTGCGGGGAGCTCCTACGAGCAGTACTTC.

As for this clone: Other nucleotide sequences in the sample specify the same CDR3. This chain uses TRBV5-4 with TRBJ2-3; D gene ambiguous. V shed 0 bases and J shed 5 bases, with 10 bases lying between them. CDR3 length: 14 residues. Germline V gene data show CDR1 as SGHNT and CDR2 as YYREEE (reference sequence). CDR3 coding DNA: TGTGCCAGCAGCTTGGGTAGCCCCGGAGATACGCAGTATTTT. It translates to CASSLGSPGDTQYF.

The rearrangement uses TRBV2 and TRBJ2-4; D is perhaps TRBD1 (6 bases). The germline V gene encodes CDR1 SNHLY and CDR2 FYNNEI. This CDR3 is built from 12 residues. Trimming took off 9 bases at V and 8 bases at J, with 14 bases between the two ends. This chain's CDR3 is CASRTSGDIQYF. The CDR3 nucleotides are TGTGCCAGTAGGACATCAGGGGACATTCAGTACTTC.

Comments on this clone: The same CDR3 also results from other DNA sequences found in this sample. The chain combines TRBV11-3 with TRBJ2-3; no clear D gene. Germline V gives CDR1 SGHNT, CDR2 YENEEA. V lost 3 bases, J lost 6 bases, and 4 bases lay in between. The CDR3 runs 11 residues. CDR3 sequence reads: CASSLGDTQYF. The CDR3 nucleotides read TGTGCCAGCAGCTTGGGGGATACGCAGTATTTT.

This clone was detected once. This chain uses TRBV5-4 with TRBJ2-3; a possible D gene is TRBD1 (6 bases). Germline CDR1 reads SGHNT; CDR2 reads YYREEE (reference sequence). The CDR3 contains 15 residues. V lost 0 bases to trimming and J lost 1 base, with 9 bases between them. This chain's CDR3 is CASSLEGVGTDTQYF. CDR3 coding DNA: TGTGCCAGCAGCTTGGAGGGGGTCGGCACAGATACGCAGTATTTT.

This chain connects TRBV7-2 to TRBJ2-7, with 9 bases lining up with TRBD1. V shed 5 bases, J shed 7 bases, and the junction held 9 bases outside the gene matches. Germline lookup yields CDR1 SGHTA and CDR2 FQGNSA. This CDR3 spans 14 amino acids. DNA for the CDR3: TGTGCCAGCAGCCAACGGACAGGGGCGCAAGAGCAGTACTTC. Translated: CASSQRTGAQEQYF.

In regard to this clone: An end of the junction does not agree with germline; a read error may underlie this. The CDR3 sequence is CASSLDRGLGYEQYF. The CDR3 DNA sequence: TGTGCCAGCAGCCTAGACAGGGGGTTAGGTTACGAGCAGTACTTC. The rearrangement joins TRBV11-2 to TRBJ2-7; TRBD1 matches 9 bases. Germline V gene data show CDR1 as SGHAT and CDR2 as FQNNGV. This CDR3 has 15 amino acids.

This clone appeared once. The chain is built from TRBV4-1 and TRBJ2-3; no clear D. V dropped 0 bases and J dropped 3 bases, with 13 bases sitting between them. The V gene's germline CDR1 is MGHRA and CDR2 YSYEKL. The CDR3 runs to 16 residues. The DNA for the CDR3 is TGCGCCAGCAGCCAAGAACGGGCGCCTTTGACAGATACGCAGTATTTT. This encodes CASSQERAPLTDTQYF.

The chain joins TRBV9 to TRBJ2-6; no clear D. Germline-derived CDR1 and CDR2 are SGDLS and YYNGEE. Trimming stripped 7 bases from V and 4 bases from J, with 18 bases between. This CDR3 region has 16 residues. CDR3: CASADPLTRGANVLTF. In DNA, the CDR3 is TGTGCCAGCGCCGACCCACTGACGCGGGGGGCCAACGTCCTGACTTTC.

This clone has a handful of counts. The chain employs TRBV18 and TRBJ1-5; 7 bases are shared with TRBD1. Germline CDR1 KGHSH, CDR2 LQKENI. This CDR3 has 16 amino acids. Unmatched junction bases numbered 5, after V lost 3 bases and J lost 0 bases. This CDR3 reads CASSPYGQDSNQPQHF. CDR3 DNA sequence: TGTGCCAGCTCACCTTACGGACAGGATAGCAATCAGCCCCAGCATTTT.

The CDR3, as DNA: TGCGCCAGCAGCCCCTCTACCATGAGCTCCTACGAGCAGTACTTC. It encodes CASSPSTMSSYEQYF. The chain employs TRBV5-1 and TRBJ2-7, with D uncertain. Trimming took off 4 bases at V and 0 bases at J, with 14 bases between the two ends. Germline values: CDR1 SGHRS, CDR2 YFSETQ. This CDR3 comprises 15 residues.

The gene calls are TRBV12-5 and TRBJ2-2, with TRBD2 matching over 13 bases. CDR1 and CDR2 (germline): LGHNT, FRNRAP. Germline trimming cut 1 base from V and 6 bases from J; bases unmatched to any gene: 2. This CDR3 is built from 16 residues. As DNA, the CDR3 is TGTGCTAGTGGTTTGGGGACTAGCGGGGGACCCGGGGAGCTGTTTTTT. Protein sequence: CASGLGTSGGPGELFF.